The 5 T cell receptor beta chains below were found in one sample sequenced in a study of blood T cell repertoires in COVID-19. Sequenced by immunoSEQ multiplex PCR; TCRdb stores in-frame clones only, minus some. The sample contains roughly 150,000 clones, roughly 90% of which appear only once. The sample consisted of peripheral blood. The receptor source for this set is a man between 60 and 75 years old with active or convalescent COVID-19.

The chain employs TRBV19 and TRBJ2-1; TRBD1 agrees at 7 bases. Germline CDR1 is LNHDA and CDR2 is SQIVND (reference sequence). The CDR3 has 14 residues. The J segment lost 6 bases and the V segment lost 5 bases, leaving 7 bases of the junction unmatched. CDR3 amino acids: CASSENTGVNEQFF. In DNA form, the CDR3 reads TGTGCCAGTAGTGAAAATACAGGGGTCAATGAGCAGTTCTTC.

The rearrangement links TRBV18 to TRBJ1-4, with D possibly TRBD1 on 5 matching bases. The CDR3 extends over 15 amino acids. Germline CDR1 KGHSH, CDR2 LQKENI. V shed 2 bases and J shed 7 bases, with 14 bases lying between them. The CDR3 region is CASSPGGGVSEKLFF. Here the CDR3 DNA reads TGTGCCAGCTCACCAGGGGGAGGTGTTTCTGAAAAACTGTTTTTT.

Worth noting for this clone: At one boundary the junction diverges from the germline segment, which might be a read error. The chain carries TRBV10-1 and TRBJ2-3, with TRBD1 matching over 9 bases. The CDR3 totals 15 residues. Germline assignment: CDR1 WNHNN and CDR2 SYGVQD (reference sequence). CDR3 sequence (DNA): TGCGCCAACAGTGACGGACAGGGGCGAACAGATACGCAGTATTTT. Translating gives CANSDGQGRTDTQYF.

The chain carries TRBV5-1 and TRBJ1-1, with TRBD1 as a possible D gene (5 bases). Germline loops: CDR1 SGHRS, CDR2 YFSETQ. This CDR3 contains 14 residues. V was clipped by 4 bases and J by 4 bases, with 14 bases between them. CDR3 DNA: TGCGCCAGCAGCACGGTGGGGGGACCCACTGAAGCTTTCTTT. This translates into CASSTVGGPTEAFF.

The V call is TRBV27, the J call TRBJ1-5; a weak D match, TRBD1 (6 bases). The CDR3 runs 15 residues. Germline V lookup: CDR1 MNHEY, CDR2 SMNVEV (reference sequence). Trimming pared 9 bases from V and 0 bases from J, leaving 15 bases between. The CDR3 loop reads CASSSGVNSNQPQHF. Here the CDR3 DNA reads TGTGCCAGTTCTTCAGGGGTGAATAGCAATCAGCCCCAGCATTTT.